This T cell receptor beta chain originates from a study of T cells in Graves' hyperthyroidism and ophthalmopathy. The investigators amplified TCR beta CDR3 regions from RNA transcripts. With the HTBI primer set, the TCR CDR3 went through a first round of RT-PCR. TCRdb ran MiXCR on the multiplex PCR reads and lists one entry per CDR3 protein. This table has 300,000 to 400,000 distinct CDR3 sequences, less than 15% appearing once. Germline values: CDR1 LGHNA, CDR2 YNFKEQ. The CDR3 sequence is 18 residues long. V shed 0 bases and J 2 bases; nucleotides not matched to a gene: 8. This TCR was recovered from a woman under 30 with Graves' hyperthyroidism. The chain joins TRBV4-2 to TRBJ2-7; 12 nucleotides match TRBD2. Source material: blood. CDR3 sequence: CASSQETLAGGAPYEQYF. In nucleotides, the CDR3 is TGTGCCAGCAGCCAAGAGACGCTAGCGGGAGGGGCTCCCTACGAGCAGTACTTC.